The present T cell receptor (beta chain) was sequenced within a study of T cell changes during pregnancy in multiple sclerosis. The CDR3 runs 13 residues. Trimming left V 4 bases short and J 8 bases short, with 14 bases between. CDR1 is SGHTA, CDR2 FQGNSA, per germline. Measured with immunoSEQ multiplex PCR; TCRdb has only the in-frame clones, and not every one. The sample has 75,000 to 95,000 clones, 80% to 95% seen once; the top ten hold roughly 1.9%. Specimen: peripheral blood, collected in the first trimester of pregnancy. The receptor was isolated from a female donor in good health, enrolled as a control in a pregnancy study. The V gene is TRBV7-2, the J gene TRBJ2-5; tentative D call: TRBD1 (6 bases). This CDR3 reads CASSSQGTVTQYF. The CDR3 DNA reads as TGTGCCAGCAGCTCCCAGGGGACGGTTACCCAGTACTTC. The full variable domain, completed using reference TRBV7-2 and TRBJ2-5, is GAGVSQSPSNKVTEKGKDVELRCDPISGHTALYWYRQSLGQGLEFLIYFQGNSAPDKSGLPSDRFSAERTGGSVSTLTIQRTQQEDSAVYLCASSSQGTVTQYFGPGTRLLVL.